Below are 7 T cell receptor beta chains sequenced from a single sample in a study of CD8+CD57+ T cells in acquired aplastic anemia. TCR beta VDJ and CDR3 profiling used genomic DNA as template. Each CDR3 protein is one row after TCRdb ran MiXCR on the reads. This sample carries some 190,000 distinct CDR3 sequences, 46% of them seen once, and the ten largest clones take 2.5% to 3.5%. The sequencing input was sorted CD4+, CD8+, or CD8+CD57+ T cells (not recorded which) from PBMCs. The origin of the receptors is a human donor in good health.

This clonotype was observed a handful of times. The CDR3 nucleotides are TGTGCCAGCAGTGCAGGTGCTGGAAACACCATATATTTT. It specifies CASSAGAGNTIYF. This chain connects TRBV6-1 to TRBJ1-3, with no clear D. V was clipped by 4 bases and J by 2 bases, with 6 bases between them. Germline V gene lookup returns CDR1 MNHNS and CDR2 SASEGT. The CDR3 is 13 amino acids.

On this clonotype itself: The CDR3 does not close with the conserved phenylalanine or tryptophan, likely indicating a read error. The chain employs TRBV20-1 and TRBJ2-1, with D possibly TRBD1 on 6 matching bases. In germline, CDR1 is DFQATT, CDR2 SNEGSKA (reference sequence). The CDR3 sequence is 11 residues long. Trimming left V 7 bases short and J 4 bases short, with 8 bases between. The DNA for the CDR3 is TGCAGTGGACAGGTGTACAATGAGCAGTTCCTC. Translation: CSGQVYNEQFL.

This clonotype came up a few times. As the CDR3 is not closed by the conserved phenylalanine or tryptophan, this likely results from a read error. V and J are TRBV4-2 and TRBJ2-7, with 8 bases that match TRBD1. The ends lost 3 bases at V and 4 bases at J; junction bases unmatched: 8. Germline V gene lookup returns CDR1 LGHNA and CDR2 YNFKEQ. CDR3 length equals 15 residues. CDR3 sequence (DNA): TGTGCCAGCAGCCAGCACCGGGACAGGTCGTACGAGCAGTACCTC. It yields the protein CASSQHRDRSYEQYL.

The chain combines TRBV10-3 with TRBJ2-2, with a tentative D call TRBD1 (7 bases). CDR1 is ENHRY, CDR2 SYGVKD, per germline. The germline V and J ends were trimmed by 9 bases and 3 bases, with 14 bases remaining between them. The CDR3 sequence is 14 residues long. In DNA form, the CDR3 reads TGTGCCATTAGGAGGGGGCCCGACACCGGGGAGCTGTTTTTT. This codes for CAIRRGPDTGELFF.

Worth noting for this clonotype: This may come from a read error, since a much larger clone is one base off. V gene TRBV11-2 combines with J gene TRBJ2-5; weak D call: TRBD1 (7 bases). The germline V and J ends were trimmed by 3 bases and 9 bases, with 20 bases remaining between them. In germline, CDR1 is SGHAT, CDR2 FQNNGV. The CDR3 is 15 residues long. CDR3: CASSLKTGAGEAQYF. CDR3 sequence (DNA): TGTGCCAGCAGCTTGAAAACAGGGGCCGGGGAGGCCCAGTACTTC.

The DNA of the CDR3 is TGTGCCAGTAGGGACAGGGTGGATCAGCCCCAGCATTTT. Amino acid sequence: CASRDRVDQPQHF. The chain employs TRBV19 and TRBJ1-5; 8 bases are a match to TRBD1. V was pared by 6 bases and J by 5 bases, with 3 bases of the junction left unmatched. In germline, CDR1 is LNHDA, CDR2 SQIVND (reference sequence). The CDR3 runs to 13 residues.

The chain links TRBV20-1 to TRBJ2-5; TRBD2 agrees at 13 bases. J was trimmed by 0 bases and V by 2 bases; bases with no gene match: 3. The CDR3 spans 16 residues. The V gene's germline CDR1 is DFQATT and CDR2 SNEGSKA (reference sequence). CDR3 sequence (DNA): TGCAGTGCTAGAATTGGGACTAGCGGGAACCAAGAGACCCAGTACTTC. Amino acids: CSARIGTSGNQETQYF.